Sequencing of this T cell receptor (beta chain) was carried out in a study of control samples from healthy donors and cancer patients. This CDR3 has 15 residues. Germline-derived CDR1 and CDR2 are SGHTA and FQGNSA. Trimming took 2 bases from V and 4 from J; bases not matched to a gene: 4. Clones were read by immunoSEQ multiplex PCR, and TCRdb kept only the in-frame ones, dropping some. This sample has about 120,000 clones; around 89% occur once, and the top ten carry less than 4%. Material: blood. The chain recombines TRBV7-2 with TRBJ1-4; 7 bases match TRBD1. The origin of this receptor is a man aged 35-49 years in good health. The CDR3 DNA follows: TGTGCCAGCAGCTTATTACAGGGGAATAATGAAAAACTGTTTTTT. This sequence encodes CASSLLQGNNEKLFF.